This T cell receptor (beta chain) derives from a study of memory CD4+ T cells and cytomegalovirus serostatus. General study results and limits: About 40% of the roughly 160 known CMV-associated TCRbeta sequences appeared in CD4+ memory.

Per the original methods: After removing out-of-frame reads, approximately 2.2 million distinct TCRbeta sequences remained. Produced via immunoSEQ multiplex PCR; TCRdb's table is partial and in-frame only. The V and J calls and clone size come from that table; D and trimming were worked out from the DNA. The sample lists about 31,000 clones, about 75% seen once, with 0.5% to 0.8% in the top ten. Germline V gene sequence: CDR1 SGHAT, CDR2 FQNNGV. V gave up 3 bases and J gave up 5 bases, with 11 bases separating them. This CDR3 is 15 amino acids long. Notes on this clone: Its antigen is not identified.

The sort gate was single viable CD3+CD4+CD8-CD45RO+ cells for memory CD4+ T cells. Serum IgG to CMV pp150, pp28, p38 and p52 defined serostatus. This TCR came from an adult in good health and CMV-seronegative. Some clones in this sample may be carry-over from other donors' samples. The V gene is TRBV11-2, the J gene TRBJ1-6; no reliable D call. Input material: memory CD4+ T cells from blood. The CDR3 region has the DNA TGTGCCAGCAGCTTTGAAACGGGAAATAATTCACCCCTCCACTTT. Its translation is CASSFETGNNSPLHF. Based on the CDR3 plus reference TRBV11-2 and TRBJ1-6, the full variable domain is EAGVAQSPRYKIIEKRQSVAFWCNPISGHATLYWYQQILGQGPKLLIQFQNNGVVDDSQLPKDRFSAERLKGVDSTLKIQPAKLEDSAVYLCASSFETGNNSPLHFGNGTRLTVT.